This TCR beta chain emerged from a study of siplizumab effects on memory and regulatory T cells. Overall study findings and caveats: Treatment with siplizumab left mappable alloreactive CD4+ clones averaging approximately 69% Treg-derived, compared with around 26% in controls.

Profiled with immunoSEQ multiplex PCR; TCRdb holds only in-frame clones, not every one. The sample includes fewer than 65,000 clones, over 90% of them seen just once. The CDR3 is 14 residues long. In germline, CDR1 is SGHDT, CDR2 YYEEEE. V gave up 2 bases and J gave up 5 bases, with 13 bases separating them. On this clone: Its antigen is unknown.

The sequencing sample was made of CD8+ T cells sorted from blood. This TCR came from a human donor in good health. The chain carries TRBV5-6 and TRBJ2-5; D is possibly TRBD2 (6 bases). The CDR3 DNA follows: TGTGCCAGCAGCTTCGGAGGGTCACTGGAGACCCAGTACTTC. Protein product: CASSFGGSLETQYF.